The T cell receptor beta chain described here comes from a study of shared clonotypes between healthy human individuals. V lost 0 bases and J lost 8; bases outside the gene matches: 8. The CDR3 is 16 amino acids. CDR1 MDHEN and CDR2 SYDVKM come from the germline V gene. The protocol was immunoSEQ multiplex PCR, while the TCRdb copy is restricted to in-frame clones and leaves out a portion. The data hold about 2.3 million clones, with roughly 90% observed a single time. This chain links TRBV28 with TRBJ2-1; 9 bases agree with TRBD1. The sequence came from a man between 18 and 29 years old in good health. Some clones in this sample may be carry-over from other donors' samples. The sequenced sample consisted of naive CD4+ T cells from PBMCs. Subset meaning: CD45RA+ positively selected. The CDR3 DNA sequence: TGTGCCAGCAGTTTATGGGGGGACAGGGATGGGGATGAGCAGTTCTTC. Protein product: CASSLWGDRDGDEQFF.